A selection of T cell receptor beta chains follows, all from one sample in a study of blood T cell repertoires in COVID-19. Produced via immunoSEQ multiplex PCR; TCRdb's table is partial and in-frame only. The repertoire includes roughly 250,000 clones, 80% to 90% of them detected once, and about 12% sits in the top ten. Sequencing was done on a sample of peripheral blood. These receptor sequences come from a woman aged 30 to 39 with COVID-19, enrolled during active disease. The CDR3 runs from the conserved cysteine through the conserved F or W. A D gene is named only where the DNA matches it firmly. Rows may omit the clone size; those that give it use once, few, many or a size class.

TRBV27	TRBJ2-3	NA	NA	TGTGCCAGCAGTCTATACGGGTCATGGGGGGGCCCTAGCACAGATACGCAGTATTTT	CASSLYGSWGGPSTDTQYF
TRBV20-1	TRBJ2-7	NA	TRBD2	TGCAGTGCTAGTACCGCTGGGACTAGCGGGCCCTACGAGCAGTACTTC	CSASTAGTSGPYEQYF
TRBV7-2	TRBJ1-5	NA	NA	TGTGCCAGCAGCCCCCTACAGAGAAGGCATCAGCCCCAGCATTTT	CASSPLQRRHQPQHF
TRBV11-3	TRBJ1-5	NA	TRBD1	TGTGCCAGCAGCTTAATTAGTACAGGGGACTGGTGTAATCAGCCCCAGCATTTT	CASSLISTGDWCNQPQHF
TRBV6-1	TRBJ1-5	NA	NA	TGTGCCAGCAGTGAATTTGGGGGGCAGCCCCAGCATTTT	CASSEFGGQPQHF
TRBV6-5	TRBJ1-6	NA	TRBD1	TGTGCCAGCAGCGCGTGGACAGGGATGAATTCACCCCTCCACTTT	CASSAWTGMNSPLHF
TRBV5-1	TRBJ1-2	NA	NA	TGCGCCAGCAGCCGCGGGGGGCAGGATGGCTACACCTTC	CASSRGGQDGYTF
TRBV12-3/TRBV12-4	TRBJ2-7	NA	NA	TGTGCCAGCAGTTTAGGGCCCCCCTACGAGCAGTACTTC	CASSLGPPYEQYF
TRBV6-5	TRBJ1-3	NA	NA	TGTGCCAGCCTCAGGGCAGGCTCTGGAAACACCATATATTTT	CASLRAGSGNTIYF
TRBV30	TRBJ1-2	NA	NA	TGTGCCTGGAGCTCCGGGATGTATGGCTACACCTTC	CAWSSGMYGYTF
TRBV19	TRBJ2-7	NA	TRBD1	TGTGCCAGTAGTATGGGACAGTCCTACGAGCAGTACTTC	CASSMGQSYEQYF
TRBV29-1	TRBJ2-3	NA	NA	TGCAGCGTTGCAAGAGGGTCAGATACGCAGTATTTT	CSVARGSDTQYF
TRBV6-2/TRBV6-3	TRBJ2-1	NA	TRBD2	TGTGCCAGCAGTTATAGGACTAGCGGTTACAATGAGCAGTTCTTC	CASSYRTSGYNEQFF
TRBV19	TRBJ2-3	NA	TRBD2	TGTGCCAGTAGTATAAGTCTGTCGGGGGGTTTTACAGATACGCAGTATTTT	CASSISLSGGFTDTQYF
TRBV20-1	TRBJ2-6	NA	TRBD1	TGCAGTGCTAGTGGGGTTCCCTGGACAGGGGCCCTCTCTGGGGCCAACGTCCTGACTTTC	CSASGVPWTGALSGANVLTF
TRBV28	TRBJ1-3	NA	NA	TGTGCCAGCAGTTATGGAGGGGACGGAAACACCATATATTTT	CASSYGGDGNTIYF
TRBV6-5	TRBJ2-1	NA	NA	TGTGCCAGCAGTTACTCGTGGGGGAGGTCAAGCAATGAGCAGTTCTTC	CASSYSWGRSSNEQFF
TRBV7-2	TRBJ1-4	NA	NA	TGTGCCAGCAGCTTAGGGGAGGGCGAAAAACTGTTTTTT	CASSLGEGEKLFF
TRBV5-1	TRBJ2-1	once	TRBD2	TGCGCCAGCAGCTTTCTAGCGGGGGGGGCCTACAATGAGCAGTTCTTC	CASSFLAGGAYNEQFF
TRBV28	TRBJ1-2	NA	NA	TGTGCCGCGAGTTTACGCAGCGCTAACTATGGCTACACCTTC	CAASLRSANYGYTF
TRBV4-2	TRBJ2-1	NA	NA	TGTGCCAGCAGCCAAGAAACGGGGAGCTCCTACAATGAGCAGTTCTTC	CASSQETGSSYNEQFF
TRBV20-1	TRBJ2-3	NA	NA	TGCAGTGTGGGGCCCACAGATACGCAGTATTTT	CSVGPTDTQYF
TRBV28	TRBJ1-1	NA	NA	TGTGCCCGCCCGGGAGATGAAGCTTTCTTT	CARPGDEAFF
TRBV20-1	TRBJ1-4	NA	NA	TGCAGTGCTAGAAACGGGGAAAAACTGTTTTTT	CSARNGEKLFF
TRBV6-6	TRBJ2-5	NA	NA	TGTGCCAGCAGTCCCTGGTCCCTACGCGGCGTGGGAGAGACCCAGTACTTC	CASSPWSLRGVGETQYF
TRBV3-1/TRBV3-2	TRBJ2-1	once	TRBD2	TGTGCCAGCAGCCATCGCGGGGGGGCTGGTGTCAATGAGCAGTTCTTC	CASSHRGGAGVNEQFF
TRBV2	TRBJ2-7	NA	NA	TGTGCCAGCAAATTATGGGACATGAATTCCTACGAGCAGTACTTC	CASKLWDMNSYEQYF
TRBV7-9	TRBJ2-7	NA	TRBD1	TGTGCCAGCAGCTCTTTCAGGGGGCTCTACGAGCAGTACTTC	CASSSFRGLYEQYF
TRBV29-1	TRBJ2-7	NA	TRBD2	TGCAGCGTTGTGGGACTAGCGGGAGGGTACGAGCAGTACTTC	CSVVGLAGGYEQYF
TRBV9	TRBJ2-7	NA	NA	TGTGCCAGCAGCGTAGGCCTGGGGGGTAACGAGCAGTACTTC	CASSVGLGGNEQYF
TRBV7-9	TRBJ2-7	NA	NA	TGTGCCAGCAGCCCCTACGACGAGCAGTACTTC	CASSPYDEQYF
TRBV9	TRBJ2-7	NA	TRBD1	TGTGCCAGCAGCGTAGCTACAGGGGAGAGCTCCTACGAGCAGTACTTC	CASSVATGESSYEQYF